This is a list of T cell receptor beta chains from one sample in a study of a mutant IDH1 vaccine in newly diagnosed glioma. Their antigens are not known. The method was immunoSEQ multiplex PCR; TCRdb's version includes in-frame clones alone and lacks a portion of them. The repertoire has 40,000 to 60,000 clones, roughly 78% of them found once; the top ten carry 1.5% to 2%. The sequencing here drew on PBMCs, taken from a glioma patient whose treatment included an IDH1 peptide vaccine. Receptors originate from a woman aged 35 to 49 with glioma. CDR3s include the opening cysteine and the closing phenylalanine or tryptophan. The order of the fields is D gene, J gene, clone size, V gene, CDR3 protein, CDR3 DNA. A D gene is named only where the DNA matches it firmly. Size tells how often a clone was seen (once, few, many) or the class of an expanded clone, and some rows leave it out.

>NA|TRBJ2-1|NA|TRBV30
CAWSEDRVDERGEQFF
TGTGCCTGGAGTGAGGATCGGGTAGATGAGCGAGGCGAGCAGTTCTTC
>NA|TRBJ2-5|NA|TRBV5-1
CASSYSQRGAGTQYF
TGCGCCAGCAGCTATTCGCAGAGGGGCGCGGGGACCCAGTACTTC
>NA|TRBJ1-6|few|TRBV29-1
CSRPTPGRNASPLHF
TGCAGCCGTCCCACGCCCGGCAGAAATGCTTCACCCCTCCACTTT
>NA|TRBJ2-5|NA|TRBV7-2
CASSLVETQYF
TGTGCCAGCAGCTTAGTAGAGACCCAGTACTTC
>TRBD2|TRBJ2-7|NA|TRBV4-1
CASSQSWTSGQSYEQYF
TGCGCCAGCAGCCAATCCTGGACTAGCGGCCAGTCCTACGAGCAGTACTTC
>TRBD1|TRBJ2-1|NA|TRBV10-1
CASRETGASEQFF
TGCGCCAGCAGGGAGACAGGGGCGAGTGAGCAGTTCTTC
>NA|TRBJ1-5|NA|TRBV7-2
CASSLAWGGNQPQHF
TGTGCCAGCAGCTTAGCGTGGGGGGGGAATCAGCCCCAGCATTTT
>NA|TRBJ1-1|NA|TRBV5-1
CASSQLGGLGTEAFF
TGCGCCAGCAGCCAACTCGGGGGGCTGGGCACTGAAGCTTTCTTT
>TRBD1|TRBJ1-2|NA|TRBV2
CASSAGQGTTRYTF
TGTGCCAGCAGTGCTGGACAGGGAACTACTCGCTACACCTTC
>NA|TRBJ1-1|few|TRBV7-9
CASSPLYTEAFF
TGTGCCAGCAGCCCTTTGTATACTGAAGCTTTCTTT
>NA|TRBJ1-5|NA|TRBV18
CASSPQGINQPQHF
TGTGCCAGCTCACCACAGGGGATCAATCAGCCCCAGCATTTT
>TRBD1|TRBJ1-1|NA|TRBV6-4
CASRDRPSVTEAFF
TGTGCCAGCAGGGACAGGCCATCGGTCACTGAAGCTTTCTTT
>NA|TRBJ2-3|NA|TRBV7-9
CASSLVAASTDTQYF
TGTGCCAGCAGCTTAGTTGCGGCTAGCACAGATACGCAGTATTTT
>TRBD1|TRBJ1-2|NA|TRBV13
CASSRIQGSNYGYTF
TGTGCCAGCAGCCGAATACAGGGGTCTAACTATGGCTACACCTTC
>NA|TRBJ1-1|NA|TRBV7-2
CATRRSRGSDTEAFF
TGTGCCACCCGAAGGTCAAGGGGCTCGGACACTGAAGCTTTCTTT
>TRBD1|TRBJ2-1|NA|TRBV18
CASSPGTGGWDEQFF
TGTGCCAGCTCACCAGGGACAGGGGGATGGGATGAGCAGTTCTTC
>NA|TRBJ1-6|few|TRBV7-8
CASSPRSGTVNSPLHF
TGTGCCAGCAGCCCCCGGTCCGGGACGGTCAATTCACCCCTCCACTTT
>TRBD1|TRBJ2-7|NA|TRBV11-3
CASSFSGDRGEQYF
TGTGCCAGCAGCTTTAGCGGGGACAGGGGCGAGCAGTACTTC
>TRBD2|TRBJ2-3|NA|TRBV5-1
CASRFGLAGLDTQYF
TGCGCCAGCAGATTTGGACTAGCGGGTTTAGATACGCAGTATTTT
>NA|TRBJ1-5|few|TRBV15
CATSRSVGRNQPQHF
TGTGCCACCAGCAGATCTGTAGGACGCAATCAGCCCCAGCATTTT
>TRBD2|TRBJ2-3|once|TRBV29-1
CSVGTSVTQYF
TGCAGCGTGGGGACTAGCGTTACGCAGTATTTT
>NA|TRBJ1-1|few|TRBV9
CASSVDARRTEAFF
TGTGCCAGCAGCGTAGACGCCAGGAGAACTGAAGCTTTCTTT
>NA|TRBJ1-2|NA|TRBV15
CATSRTETNYGYTF
TGTGCCACCTCACGGACGGAAACTAACTATGGCTACACCTTC
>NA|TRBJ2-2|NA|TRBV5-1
CASSLGELNTGELFF
TGCGCCAGCAGCTTGGGGGAATTGAACACCGGGGAGCTGTTTTTT
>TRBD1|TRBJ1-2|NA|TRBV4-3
CASSQHPGTGADGYTF
TGCGCCAGCAGCCAGCACCCCGGGACAGGGGCCGATGGCTACACCTTC
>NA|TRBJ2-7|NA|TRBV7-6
CASSLPTGLTYEQYF
TGTGCCAGCAGCTTACCGACAGGTCTGACCTACGAGCAGTACTTC
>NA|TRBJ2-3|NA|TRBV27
CASSSRTDTQYF
TGTGCCAGCAGTTCTCGCACAGATACGCAGTATTTT
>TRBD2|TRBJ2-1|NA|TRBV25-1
CASSELRGGYNEQFF
TGTGCCAGCAGTGAACTCCGGGGGGGGTACAATGAGCAGTTCTTC
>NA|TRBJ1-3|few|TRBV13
CASSLGSGSGNTIYF
TGTGCCAGCAGCTTAGGTTCTGGTTCTGGAAACACCATATATTTT
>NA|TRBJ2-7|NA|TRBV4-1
CASSQDRGGSSYEQYF
TGCGCCAGCAGCCAAGATCGGGGCGGTAGCTCCTACGAGCAGTACTTC
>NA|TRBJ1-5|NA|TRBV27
CASSTTRGLHQPQHF
TGTGCCAGCAGTACAACTAGGGGCCTTCATCAGCCCCAGCATTTT
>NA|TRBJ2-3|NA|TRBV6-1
CASSDGTFTDTQYF
TGTGCCAGCAGTGACGGCACGTTCACAGATACGCAGTATTTT
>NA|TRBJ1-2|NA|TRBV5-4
CASSPIGGKGYTF
TGTGCCAGCAGCCCTATAGGGGGGAAGGGCTACACCTTC
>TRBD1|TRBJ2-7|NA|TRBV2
CASRYRDRGLPGSYEQYF
TGTGCCAGCAGATACCGGGACAGGGGCCTGCCGGGCTCCTACGAGCAGTACTTC
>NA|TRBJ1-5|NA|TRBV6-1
CASSEMATGEGQHF
TGTGCCAGCAGTGAGATGGCGACGGGTGAGGGCCAGCATTTT
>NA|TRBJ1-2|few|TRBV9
CASSVGSVGYGYTF
TGTGCCAGCAGCGTGGGCAGCGTGGGCTATGGCTACACCTTC
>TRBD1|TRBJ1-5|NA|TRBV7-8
CASSLVPGGFANQPQHF
TGTGCCAGCAGCTTAGTGCCAGGGGGGTTTGCAAATCAGCCCCAGCATTTT